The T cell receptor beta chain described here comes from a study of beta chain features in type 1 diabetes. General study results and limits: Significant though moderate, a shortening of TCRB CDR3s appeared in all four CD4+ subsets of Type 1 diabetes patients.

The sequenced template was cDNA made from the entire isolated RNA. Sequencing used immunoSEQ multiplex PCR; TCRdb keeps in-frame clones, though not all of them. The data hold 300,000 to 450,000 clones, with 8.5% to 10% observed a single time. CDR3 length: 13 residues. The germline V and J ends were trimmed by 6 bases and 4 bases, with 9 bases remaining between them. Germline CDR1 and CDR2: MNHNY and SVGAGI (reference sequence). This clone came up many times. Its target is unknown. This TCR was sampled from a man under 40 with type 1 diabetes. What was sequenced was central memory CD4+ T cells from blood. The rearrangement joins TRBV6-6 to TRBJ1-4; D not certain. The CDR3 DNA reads TGTGCCAGCAGGCCCCCTATTAATGAAAAACTGTTTTTT. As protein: CASRPPINEKLFF.